This TCR beta chain was found in a study of regulatory T cells in long-lasting Graves disease. Broader study findings: Persistent disease favored TRBV28, TRBJ1-2 and TRBJ2-5. Samples came from peripheral blood alone, without thyroid tissue.

Indicated time point: newly diagnosed GD, antithyroid drugs for less than 3 months. PBMC RNA served as the TCR library source. Diagnosis followed American Thyroid Association guidelines for Graves' disease. CDR1 is SGHRS, CDR2 YFSETQ, per germline. V was clipped by 4 bases and J by 4 bases; unmatched bases: 10. The CDR3 has 15 residues. iRepertoire HTBI primers and Arm-PCR of CDR3 regions built TCR beta libraries. TCRdb analysed the multiplex PCR reads with MiXCR anew, one entry per CDR3 protein. The sample gives approximately 470,000 distinct CDR3 sequences, 15% to 20% of which show up once; more than 9% is in the top ten. Ten or more counts support this clonotype. Its antigen is unidentified. These same records also appear under a second study, on T cells in Graves' hyperthyroidism and ophthalmopathy. As that report states: Among thyroid clonotypes expanded above 0.001, most also appeared in blood.

The chain couples TRBV5-1 to TRBJ2-7; TRBD2 agrees at 8 bases. This receptor was obtained from a man in his forties with Graves disease. The specimen comprised peripheral blood mononuclear cells (PBMCs), sampled at new diagnosis, from a patient treated with antithyroid drugs. The CDR3 sequence is CASSQDTSGIYEQYF. The CDR3 DNA reads as TGCGCCAGCAGCCAGGATACTAGCGGCATATACGAGCAGTACTTC. The variable domain in full, completed from reference TRBV5-1 and TRBJ2-7, reads KAGVTQTPRYLIKTRGQQVTLSCSPISGHRSVSWYQQTPGQGLQFLFEYFSETQRNKGNFPGRFSGRQFSNSRSEMNVSTLELGDSALYLCASSQDTSGIYEQYFGPGTRLTVT.